The sequence of this T cell receptor (beta chain) was determined in a study of T-cell memory formation after mild COVID-19. Study as a whole: Largely donor-specific TCR clusters were found.

MiXCR, run by TCRdb on the 5' RACE reads, gives a single entry per CDR3 protein. The data contain around 4,600 distinct CDR3 sequences, around 16% of them singletons. This clonotype is medium-sized within its sample. This CDR3 is built from 15 residues. In germline, CDR1 is LGHNA, CDR2 YNFKEQ. With 1 base removed from V and 8 bases from J, the gap between germline ends came to 14 bases. Sequencing was performed on PBMCs or a T cell subset sorted from them (not recorded which). This receptor was identified in an adult who had mild COVID-19 (a few samples of this study predate the infection). Cell type and time point are not known. The chain employs TRBV4-2 and TRBJ2-2; perhaps TRBD1 as D (5 bases). DNA of the CDR3: TGTGCCAGCAGCCAAGCGTCAAAGGGGCGAGGGGAGCTGTTTTTT. Protein: CASSQASKGRGELFF.